Listed below are T cell receptor beta chains from one sample, sequenced in a study of OX40 agonist ivuxolimab in advanced cancers. Assay: immunoSEQ multiplex PCR; the TCRdb copy retains only in-frame clones and omits some. Here the sample spans tens of thousands of clones, roughly 80% being singletons. The starting material was CD4+ or CD8+ T cells sorted from blood, obtained in a trial of the OX40 agonist ivuxolimab. These receptors originate from an adult with an advanced solid tumor such as melanoma, head and neck, liver or kidney cancer. Each CDR3 is given with its conserved first and last residue. A D gene is named only where the DNA matches it firmly. The size field is filled for only some rows; it gives once, few, many or a size class.

>TRBJ1-1|.|TRBV7-2|TRBD1
CASSLTGGTEAFF
TGTGCCAGCAGCTTAACAGGGGGGACTGAAGCTTTCTTT
>TRBJ2-1|.|TRBV9|.
CASSVEGGPLNEQFF
TGTGCCAGCAGCGTAGAGGGGGGGCCTCTTAATGAGCAGTTCTTC
>TRBJ1-2|.|TRBV7-2|.
CASSSEGYGYTF
TGTGCCAGCAGCTCGGAGGGCTATGGCTACACCTTC
>TRBJ2-1|.|TRBV7-9|TRBD2
CATRRTSGTSGEQFF
TGTGCCACTAGGCGGACTAGCGGGACCTCGGGTGAGCAGTTCTTC
>TRBJ2-7|.|TRBV5-1|.
CASSLAAGREYEQYF
TGCGCCAGCAGCTTGGCCGCCGGCAGGGAATACGAGCAGTACTTC
>TRBJ2-7|.|TRBV11-1|TRBD2
CASSFSLAVDYEQYF
TGTGCCAGCAGCTTTAGCCTAGCGGTCGACTACGAGCAGTACTTC
>TRBJ1-4|.|TRBV14|.
CASSHRGLHEKLFF
TGTGCCAGCAGCCACAGGGGCCTTCACGAAAAACTGTTTTTT
>TRBJ2-5|.|TRBV19|.
CASSITGGQETQYF
TGTGCCAGTAGTATCACTGGGGGGCAAGAGACCCAGTACTTC
>TRBJ2-3|.|TRBV5-1|TRBD1
CASSSGQGGTQYF
TGCGCCAGCAGCTCAGGACAGGGAGGTACGCAGTATTTT
>TRBJ2-5|.|TRBV4-1|.
CASSRPSGVEGREQYF
TGCGCCAGCAGCCGACCCTCTGGGGTTGAGGGACGGGAGCAGTACTTC
>TRBJ1-5|.|TRBV5-1|.
CASSGGDNQPQHF
TGCGCCAGCAGTGGAGGGGATAATCAGCCCCAGCATTTT
>TRBJ2-5|.|TRBV27|TRBD2
CASSSGGSGETQYF
TGTGCCAGCAGTTCCGGGGGGTCCGGGGAGACCCAGTACTTC
>TRBJ2-3|.|TRBV29-1|.
CSSFTDTQYF
TGCAGCTCCTTTACAGATACGCAGTATTTT
>TRBJ1-1|many|TRBV6-5|.
CASRYKANTEAFF
TGTGCCAGCAGGTATAAAGCGAACACTGAAGCTTTCTTT
>TRBJ2-6|.|TRBV5-8|TRBD2
CASSLLMGLAGSGANVLTF
TGTGCCAGCAGCTTGTTAATGGGACTAGCGGGCTCTGGGGCCAACGTCCTGACTTTC
>TRBJ1-4|.|TRBV5-4|.
CASSPDTTNEKLFF
TGTGCCAGCAGCCCTGATACAACTAATGAAAAACTGTTTTTT
>TRBJ2-2|.|TRBV4-2|TRBD1
CASSQAQGARTGELFF
TGTGCCAGCAGCCAAGCACAGGGGGCGAGGACCGGGGAGCTGTTTTTT
>TRBJ2-4|.|TRBV7-3|.
CASSLRGRAKNIQYF
TGTGCCAGCAGCTTAAGGGGGAGAGCCAAAAACATTCAGTACTTC
>TRBJ2-7|.|TRBV19|.
CASSIAAGNSYEQYF
TGTGCCAGTAGTATAGCGGCGGGGAACTCCTACGAGCAGTACTTC
>TRBJ1-1|.|TRBV6-5|.
CASTAEWRNTEAFF
TGTGCCAGCACCGCCGAGTGGAGGAACACTGAAGCTTTCTTT
>TRBJ2-7|once|TRBV4-2|TRBD2
CASSQGTSGNYEQYF
TGTGCCAGCAGCCAAGGGACTAGCGGAAACTACGAGCAGTACTTC
>TRBJ1-3|.|TRBV6-6|.
CASSYSLGQGNTIYF
TGTGCCAGCAGTTACTCCCTAGGACAGGGAAACACCATATATTTT
>TRBJ1-2|.|TRBV25-1|TRBD1
CASSEQRQGARGYTF
TGTGCCAGCAGTGAACAGCGTCAGGGGGCGAGGGGCTACACCTTC
>TRBJ1-2|.|TRBV6-5|.
CASRLTVNYGYTF
TGTGCCAGCAGATTGACAGTAAACTATGGCTACACCTTC
>TRBJ2-7|.|TRBV5-4|TRBD2
CASSLEGGGKEYEQYF
TGTGCCAGCAGCTTGGAGGGCGGGGGGAAAGAGTACGAGCAGTACTTC
>TRBJ1-5|.|TRBV27|TRBD1
CASSLLGQGNQPQHF
TGTGCCAGCAGTTTATTGGGACAGGGTAATCAGCCCCAGCATTTT
>TRBJ2-4|.|TRBV19|.
CASSVLGGGIAKNIQYF
TGTGCCAGTAGTGTCCTCGGAGGGGGGATAGCCAAAAACATTCAGTACTTC
>TRBJ2-1|.|TRBV5-8|.
CASSYDQGVSYNEQFF
TGTGCCAGCAGCTACGACCAGGGAGTCTCCTACAATGAGCAGTTCTTC
>TRBJ1-1|.|TRBV15|TRBD1
CATSPPPAGGTEAFF
TGTGCCACCAGCCCACCCCCGGCAGGGGGGACTGAAGCTTTCTTT
>TRBJ2-3|.|TRBV12-5|.
CASGLDGQTSDTQYF
TGTGCTAGTGGTTTGGACGGACAGACCTCAGATACGCAGTATTTT
>TRBJ2-1|.|TRBV5-1|TRBD2
CASSLAASGGNEQFF
TGCGCCAGCAGCTTGGCGGCTAGCGGGGGCAATGAGCAGTTCTTC
>TRBJ1-5|.|TRBV23-1|.
CASSQGLGQGNQPQHF
TGCGCCAGCAGCCAAGGTTTAGGACAAGGAAATCAGCCCCAGCATTTT
>TRBJ1-5|.|TRBV6-1|TRBD1
CASKATGGNQPQHF
TGTGCCAGCAAGGCGACAGGGGGGAACCAGCCCCAGCATTTT
>TRBJ2-1|.|TRBV6-1|TRBD2
CASSEITSGRYHNEQFF
TGTGCCAGCAGTGAGATCACTAGCGGGAGGTACCACAATGAGCAGTTCTTC
>TRBJ1-6|.|TRBV12-5|TRBD1
CASGLGDRPSPLHF
TGTGCTAGTGGTTTGGGGGACAGACCTTCACCCCTCCACTTT
>TRBJ2-7|.|TRBV20-1|.
CSAPRLYEQYF
TGCAGTGCTCCCCGGCTCTACGAGCAGTACTTC
>TRBJ1-2|.|TRBV10-3|TRBD1
CAISDTQGSYTF
TGTGCCATCAGCGATACACAGGGGAGCTACACCTTC
>TRBJ2-7|.|TRBV5-1|.
CASSLNGGLYEQYF
TGCGCCAGCAGCTTGAACGGGGGGCTCTACGAGCAGTACTTC
>TRBJ1-5|.|TRBV6-5|.
CASSFGRSNQPQHF
TGTGCCAGCAGTTTTGGGCGTAGCAATCAGCCCCAGCATTTT
>TRBJ1-5|.|TRBV4-1|.
CASSQGLRGTTNQPQHF
TGCGCCAGCAGCCAGGGCCTTAGGGGGACTACGAATCAGCCCCAGCATTTT
>TRBJ2-5|.|TRBV14|TRBD2
CASGLAGETQYF
TGTGCCAGCGGACTAGCAGGGGAGACCCAGTACTTC
>TRBJ1-1|.|TRBV6-5|.
CASSYRPSGNTEAFF
TGTGCCAGCAGTTACAGGCCTAGCGGGAACACTGAAGCTTTCTTT
>TRBJ1-1|few|TRBV30|.
CAWSPGKAEAFF
TGTGCCTGGAGTCCGGGGAAGGCTGAAGCTTTCTTT
>TRBJ1-2|.|TRBV4-1|.
CASSQDRGLGYGYTF
TGCGCCAGCAGCCAAGATAGGGGACTGGGGTATGGCTACACCTTC
>TRBJ1-6|.|TRBV19|.
CASSIEGLGSPLHF
TGTGCCAGTAGTATAGAAGGGTTGGGGTCACCCCTCCACTTT
>TRBJ2-1|.|TRBV7-7|TRBD2
CASSSAGLSNEQFF
TGTGCCAGCAGCTCAGCGGGACTCTCAAATGAGCAGTTCTTC
>TRBJ2-1|.|TRBV6-1|.
CASKGIEQFF
TGTGCCAGCAAGGGAATTGAGCAGTTCTTC
>TRBJ1-6|.|TRBV2|.
CASSSSQMTNSPLHF
TGTGCCAGCAGTTCGAGCCAAATGACTAATTCACCCCTCCACTTT
>TRBJ2-7|.|TRBV28|.
CASLSGGTPYEQYF
TGTGCCAGCCTGTCGGGCGGGACCCCCTACGAGCAGTACTTC
>TRBJ2-1|once|TRBV7-2|TRBD1
CASSQIGQGVADEQFF
TGTGCCAGCAGCCAAATCGGACAGGGGGTGGCAGATGAGCAGTTCTTC
>TRBJ2-4|.|TRBV4-1|TRBD1
CASSQGTGGRNIQYF
TGCGCCAGCAGCCAAGGGACAGGGGGCAGGAACATTCAGTACTTC
>TRBJ2-5|.|TRBV5-1|TRBD1
CASSPTGGRGETQYF
TGCGCCAGCAGCCCGACAGGGGGCCGGGGGGAGACCCAGTACTTC
>TRBJ1-1|.|TRBV7-9|.
CASSSLMDAFF
TGTGCCAGCAGCTCCCTTATGGATGCTTTCTTT